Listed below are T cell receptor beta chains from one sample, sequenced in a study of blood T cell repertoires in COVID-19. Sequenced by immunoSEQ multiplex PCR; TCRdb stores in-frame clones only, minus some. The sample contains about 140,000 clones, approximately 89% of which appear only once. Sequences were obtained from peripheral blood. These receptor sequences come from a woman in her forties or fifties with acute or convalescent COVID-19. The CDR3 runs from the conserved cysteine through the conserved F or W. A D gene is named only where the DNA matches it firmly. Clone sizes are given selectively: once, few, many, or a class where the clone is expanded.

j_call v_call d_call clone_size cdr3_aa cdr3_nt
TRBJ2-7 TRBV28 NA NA CASSLPPTDSSSYEQYF TGTGCCAGCAGTTTACCCCCCACGGACAGCAGCTCCTACGAGCAGTACTTC
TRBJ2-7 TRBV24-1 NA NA CATSVAGYEQYF TGTGCCACCAGTGTCGCGGGCTACGAGCAGTACTTC
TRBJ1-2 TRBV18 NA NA CASSPARLSDYGYTF TGTGCCAGCTCACCAGCGCGGCTCAGTGACTATGGCTACACCTTC
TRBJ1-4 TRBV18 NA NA CASSLYATNEKLFF TGTGCCAGCTCACTGTATGCAACTAATGAAAAACTGTTTTTT
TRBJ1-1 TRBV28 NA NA CASSFDTTMNTEAFF TGTGCCAGCAGTTTTGACACAACCATGAACACTGAAGCTTTCTTT
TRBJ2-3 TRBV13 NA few CASPGEMDTQYF TGTGCCAGTCCGGGGGAGATGGATACGCAGTATTTT
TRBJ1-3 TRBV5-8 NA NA CASSSQHTIYF TGTGCCAGCAGCTCACAGCACACCATATATTTT
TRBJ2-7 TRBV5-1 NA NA CASNDGPGGKSYEQYF TGCGCCAGTAACGACGGCCCAGGGGGGAAGTCCTACGAGCAGTACTTC
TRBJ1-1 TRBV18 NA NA CASSPQGQNTEAFF TGTGCCAGCTCACCACAGGGACAGAACACTGAAGCTTTCTTT
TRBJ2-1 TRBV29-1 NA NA CSVPKRASSYNEQFF TGCAGCGTCCCTAAGCGGGCGAGCTCCTACAATGAGCAGTTCTTC
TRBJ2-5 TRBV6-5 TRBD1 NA CASRGQPLGTQYF TGTGCCAGCAGGGGACAGCCTTTGGGGACCCAGTACTTC
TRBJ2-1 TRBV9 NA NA CASSALWELSSYNEQFF TGTGCCAGCAGCGCTCTGTGGGAGCTCAGCTCCTACAATGAGCAGTTCTTC
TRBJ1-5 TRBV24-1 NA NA CATSVAGLDQPQHF TGTGCCACCAGTGTCGCAGGGCTGGATCAGCCCCAGCATTTT
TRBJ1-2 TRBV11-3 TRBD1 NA CASSRTQGNGYTF TGTGCCAGCAGCCGGACACAGGGGAATGGCTACACCTTC
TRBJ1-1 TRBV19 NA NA CATPPRLESAFF TGTGCCACCCCGCCGAGACTAGAATCAGCTTTCTTT
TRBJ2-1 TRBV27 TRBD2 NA CASSFSGLAYNEQFF TGTGCCAGCAGTTTTTCTGGACTAGCCTACAATGAGCAGTTCTTC
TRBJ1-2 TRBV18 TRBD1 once CASSPKPSTGSNYGYTF TGTGCCAGCTCACCAAAACCTTCGACAGGGAGTAACTATGGCTACACCTTC
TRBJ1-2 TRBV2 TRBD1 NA CATRGLNYGYTF TGTGCTACCAGGGGGCTTAACTATGGCTACACCTTC
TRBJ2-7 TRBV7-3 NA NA CASSPGGLGEQYF TGTGCCAGCAGCCCCGGGGGACTGGGGGAGCAGTACTTC
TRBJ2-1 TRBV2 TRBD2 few CASNRLAGVNNEQFF TGTGCCAGCAACCGACTAGCGGGGGTAAACAATGAGCAGTTCTTC
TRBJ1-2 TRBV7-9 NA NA CASSYDLPTDTF TGTGCCAGCAGCTACGACCTGCCTACAGACACCTTC
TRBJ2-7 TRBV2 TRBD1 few CASSPDRGEQYF TGTGCCAGCAGCCCAGACAGGGGCGAGCAGTACTTC
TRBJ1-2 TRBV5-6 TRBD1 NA CASSLPDRGHGYTF TGTGCCAGCAGCTTGCCGGACAGGGGGCACGGCTACACCTTC
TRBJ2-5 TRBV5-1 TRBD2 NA CARSLGGLAGVQETQYF TGCGCCCGCAGCTTGGGGGGACTAGCGGGGGTCCAAGAGACCCAGTACTTC
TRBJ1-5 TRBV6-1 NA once CASSEGDKQPQHF TGTGCCAGCAGTGAGGGCGACAAACAGCCCCAGCATTTT
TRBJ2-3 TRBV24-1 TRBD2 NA CATSDLSSGYTDTQYF TGTGCCACCAGTGATTTGTCTAGCGGATACACAGATACGCAGTATTTT
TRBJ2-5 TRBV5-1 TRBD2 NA CASSLGSGGQETQYF TGCGCCAGCAGCTTGGGGTCGGGAGGACAAGAGACCCAGTACTTC
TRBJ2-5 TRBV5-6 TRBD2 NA CASSPGTSGGAKTQYF TGTGCCAGCAGCCCAGGGACTAGCGGGGGGGCCAAGACCCAGTACTTC
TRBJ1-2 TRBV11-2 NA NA CASSGGSNYGYTF TGTGCCAGCAGCGGGGGGAGTAACTATGGCTACACCTTC
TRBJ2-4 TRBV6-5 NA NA CAVGQLAKNIQYF TGTGCCGTTGGACAGTTAGCCAAAAACATTCAGTACTTC
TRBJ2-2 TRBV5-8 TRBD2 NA CASSLVPTSGSNTGELFF TGTGCCAGCAGCTTGGTTCCGACTAGCGGTTCGAACACCGGGGAGCTGTTTTTT
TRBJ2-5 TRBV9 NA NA CASSVAQHRSQETQYF TGTGCCAGCAGCGTAGCTCAACACCGCAGCCAAGAGACCCAGTACTTC
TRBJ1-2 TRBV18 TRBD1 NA CASSPIPVSGQGAYGYTF TGTGCCAGCTCACCAATACCGGTGTCGGGACAGGGGGCCTATGGCTACACCTTC
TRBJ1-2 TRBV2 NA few CASSEKTVYGYTF TGTGCCAGCAGTGAAAAGACAGTCTATGGCTACACCTTC
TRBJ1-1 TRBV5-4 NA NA CASSFDTAPNTEAFF TGTGCCAGCAGCTTCGACACAGCCCCGAACACTGAAGCTTTCTTT
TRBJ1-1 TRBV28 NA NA CASSQTVIDTEAFF TGTGCCAGCAGCCAGACAGTGATTGACACTGAAGCTTTCTTT
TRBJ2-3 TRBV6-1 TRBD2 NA CASSEVGASGSGGDTQYF TGTGCCAGCAGTGAAGTCGGCGCTAGCGGGAGTGGTGGAGATACGCAGTATTTT
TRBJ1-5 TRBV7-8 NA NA CASSLAGGPQHF TGTGCCAGCAGCTTAGCGGGAGGGCCCCAGCATTTT
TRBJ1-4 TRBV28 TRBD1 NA CASRKDLGQGWLVEKLFF TGTGCCAGCAGAAAAGACCTTGGACAGGGCTGGCTTGTGGAAAAACTGTTTTTT
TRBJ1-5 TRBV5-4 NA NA CASSLAGDQPQHF TGTGCCAGCAGCTTGGCCGGAGATCAGCCCCAGCATTTT
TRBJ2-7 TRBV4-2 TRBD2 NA CASSRGAAGGGYEQYF TGTGCCAGCAGCCGGGGTGCCGCGGGGGGCGGGTACGAGCAGTACTTC
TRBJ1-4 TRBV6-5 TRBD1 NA CASRSTGAGKEKLFF TGTGCCAGCAGGTCGACAGGGGCTGGAAAGGAAAAACTGTTTTTT
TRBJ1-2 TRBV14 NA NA CASSQGTTYGYTF TGTGCCAGCAGCCAAGGGACAACTTATGGCTACACCTTC
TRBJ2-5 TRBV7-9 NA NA CASSFLAGQGETQYF TGTGCCAGCAGCTTTTTAGCGGGACAGGGAGAGACCCAGTACTTC
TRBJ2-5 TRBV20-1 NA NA CSGQQETQYF TGCAGTGGGCAGCAAGAGACCCAGTACTTC
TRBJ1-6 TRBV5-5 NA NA CASSLGGLYSPLHF TGTGCCAGCAGCTTGGGCGGACTGTATTCACCCCTCCACTTT
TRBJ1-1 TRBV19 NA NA CASSIGGAITEAFF TGTGCCAGTAGTATAGGTGGGGCGATCACTGAAGCTTTCTTT
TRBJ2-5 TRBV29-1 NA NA CSVRSPQLWTQYF TGCAGCGTTCGATCACCTCAACTGTGGACCCAGTACTTC
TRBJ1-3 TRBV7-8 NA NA CASSLASSGNTIYF TGTGCCAGCAGCCTAGCGAGCTCTGGAAACACCATATATTTT
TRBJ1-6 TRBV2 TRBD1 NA CASSLLTGSNSPLHF TGTGCCAGCAGTCTTCTGACAGGGTCGAATTCACCCCTCCACTTT
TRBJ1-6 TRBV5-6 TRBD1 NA CASSPLTGGDSPLHF TGTGCCAGCAGCCCCTTGACAGGGGGGGATTCACCTCTCCACTTT
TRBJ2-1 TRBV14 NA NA CASSQSGAYNEQFF TGTGCCAGCAGCCAATCGGGGGCCTACAATGAGCAGTTCTTC
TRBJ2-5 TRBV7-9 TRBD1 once CASRRTGALETQYF TGTGCCAGCAGAAGGACAGGGGCCTTGGAGACCCAGTACTTC
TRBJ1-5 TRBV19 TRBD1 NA CASQGGLQPQHF TGTGCCAGTCAAGGGGGCCTACAGCCCCAGCATTTT
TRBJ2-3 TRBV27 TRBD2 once CASSYTGTSGIDTQYF TGTGCCAGCAGTTACACCGGGACTAGCGGGATTGATACGCAGTATTTT
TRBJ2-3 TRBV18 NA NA CASSLNWMTSTDTQYF TGTGCCAGCTCACTAAATTGGATGACTAGCACAGATACGCAGTATTTT
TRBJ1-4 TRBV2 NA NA CASNSNGAGEKLFF TGTGCCAGTAACAGTAATGGGGCGGGGGAAAAACTGTTTTTT
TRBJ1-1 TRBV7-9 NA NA CASSISGNTEAFF TGTGCCAGCAGCATTAGCGGAAACACTGAAGCTTTCTTT
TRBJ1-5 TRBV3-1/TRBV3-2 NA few CASSQAQGRQPQHF TGTGCCAGCAGCCAAGCCCAGGGGCGGCAGCCCCAGCATTTT
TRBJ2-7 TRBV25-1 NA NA CASSLTETYEQYF TGTGCCAGCAGCCTGACGGAGACCTACGAGCAGTACTTC